This passage covers 23 T cell receptor beta chains from one sample sequenced in a study of OX40 agonist ivuxolimab in advanced cancers. Only in-frame clones appear in the TCRdb table, and some are missing; sequencing was by immunoSEQ multiplex PCR. Found here are about 69,000 clones, about three quarters of them singletons; the top ten hold 2% to 2.5%. Sequences were derived from CD4+ or CD8+ T cells sorted from blood, sampled in a trial of the OX40 agonist ivuxolimab. All receptors come from an adult with an advanced solid tumor such as melanoma, head and neck, liver or kidney cancer.

J is TRBJ2-7 and V is TRBV4-1; D gene ambiguous. Looked up from germline, CDR1 is MGHRA and CDR2 is YSYEKL. This CDR3 spans 15 amino acids. Trimming shortened V by 3 bases and J by 3 bases, and 15 bases separated the two germline ends. The CDR3 nucleotides are TGCGCCAGCAGCCATGGGCTTGTAAGGGTCTACGAGCAGTACTTC. Translated, it gives CASSHGLVRVYEQYF.

The chain uses TRBV15 and TRBJ1-1; no firm D call. Germline loops: CDR1 LNHNV, CDR2 YYDKDF (reference sequence). The V end lost 0 bases, the J end lost 4 bases, and 12 bases lay between the germline ends. The CDR3 totals 15 residues. The CDR3 sequence: CATSRDKASGTEAFF. The CDR3 DNA reads TGTGCCACCAGCAGAGACAAGGCGAGCGGCACTGAAGCTTTCTTT.

V gene TRBV6-1 combines with J gene TRBJ2-2, with 8 bases identical to TRBD1. The J segment lost 1 base and the V segment lost 6 bases, leaving 4 bases of the junction unmatched. The CDR3 has 15 amino acids. CDR1 and CDR2 (germline): MNHNS, SASEGT. CDR3 amino acids: CASRSGTGNTGELFF. The CDR3 nucleotides are TGTGCCAGCAGGTCCGGGACAGGGAACACCGGGGAGCTGTTTTTT.

This clone was counted a few times. The chain couples TRBV4-1 to TRBJ2-2; D unresolved. The germline V and J ends were trimmed by 0 bases and 0 bases, with 8 bases remaining between them. The germline V gene has CDR1 MGHRA and CDR2 YSYEKL. CDR3 size: 16 residues. The CDR3 region is CASSQESVANTGELFF. CDR3 nucleotide sequence: TGCGCCAGCAGCCAAGAAAGCGTCGCGAACACCGGGGAGCTGTTTTTT.

This chain joins TRBV18 and TRBJ1-5; the match to TRBD1 covers 9 bases. Germline V CDR1 and CDR2: KGHSH, LQKENI. V gave up 3 bases and J gave up 7 bases; unmatched junction bases: 4. The CDR3 consists of 14 residues. CDR3 sequence (DNA): TGTGCCAGCTCACCCGGGACAGGGTTCCAGCCCCAGCATTTT. Its protein product is CASSPGTGFQPQHF.

This chain connects TRBV4-1 to TRBJ1-3; 7 bases align to TRBD1. Trimming removed 2 bases from V and 0 bases from J; junction bases left unmatched: 7. CDR3 length equals 17 residues. CDR1 and CDR2 (germline): MGHRA, YSYEKL. CDR3 loop: CASSQMTGSASGNTIYF. CDR3 DNA: TGCGCCAGCAGCCAAATGACAGGGTCGGCCTCTGGAAACACCATATATTTT.

The chain carries TRBV10-2 and TRBJ2-7; D is ambiguous. CDR1 and CDR2 from the germline V gene are WSHSY and SAAADI. CDR3 length equals 13 residues. The germline V and J ends were trimmed by 7 bases and 2 bases, with 12 bases remaining between them. The CDR3 loop is CASTKGLAYEQYF. Written as DNA, the CDR3 is TGCGCCAGCACGAAGGGTTTGGCCTACGAGCAGTACTTC.

This clone was counted once. The genes are TRBV7-9 and TRBJ2-5; 7 bases are shared with TRBD1. Near its end, the DNA agrees better with TRBJ2-7, so the J call may be wrong. Germline-derived CDR1 and CDR2 are SEHNR and FQNEAQ (reference sequence). This CDR3 has 12 residues. This CDR3 is CASSATGDEQYF. DNA of the CDR3: TGTGCCAGCAGCGCAACAGGGGACGAGCAGTACTTC.

V gene TRBV7-2 combines with J gene TRBJ2-1; TRBD2 aligns across 9 bases. Germline V gives CDR1 SGHTA, CDR2 FQGNSA. This CDR3 region has 16 residues. Trimming took 3 bases from V and 9 from J; bases not matched to a gene: 12. This CDR3 reads CASSFIPAGGRSEQFF. In DNA, the CDR3 is TGTGCCAGCAGCTTTATTCCGGCGGGGGGGCGGAGTGAGCAGTTCTTC.

This chain links TRBV11-2 with TRBJ2-7; 9 nucleotides agree with TRBD2. With 4 bases clipped from V and 4 bases from J, the junction kept 8 bases outside the gene matches. This CDR3 spans 15 amino acids. Per the germline V gene, CDR1 is SGHAT and CDR2 is FQNNGV. CDR3 sequence reads: CASSSSRLAGYEQYF. As DNA, the CDR3 is TGTGCCAGCAGCTCCAGTCGGCTAGCGGGATACGAGCAGTACTTC.

The chain has TRBV4-2 and TRBJ2-3; D call uncertain. Germline loops: CDR1 LGHNA, CDR2 YNFKEQ. The CDR3 loop spans 13 amino acids. Trimming took 4 bases from V and 4 from J, leaving 9 bases between them. The DNA for the CDR3 is TGTGCCAGCAGCCGCCAAGAGGCAGATACGCAGTATTTT. Translation: CASSRQEADTQYF.

V gene TRBV11-3 combines with J gene TRBJ2-1, with 13 bases aligning to TRBD2. The V gene's germline CDR1 is SGHNT and CDR2 YENEEA. V shed 0 bases and J 9 bases; nucleotides not matched to a gene: 2. This CDR3 contains 15 residues. The DNA for the CDR3 is TGTGCCAGCAGCTTAGAAACTAGCGGGAGGGCTGAGCAGTTCTTC. It translates to CASSLETSGRAEQFF.

V gene TRBV5-1 combines with J gene TRBJ1-5; D gene unclear. The V end lost 0 bases, the J end lost 6 bases, and 10 bases lay between the germline ends. The length of the CDR3 is 14 residues. The V gene's germline CDR1 is SGHRS and CDR2 YFSETQ. The CDR3 sequence is CASSLDGSGQPQHF. The CDR3 DNA is TGCGCCAGCAGCTTGGACGGGTCGGGTCAGCCCCAGCATTTT.

The chain joins TRBV10-3 to TRBJ1-4; unclear D gene. CDR1 is ENHRY, CDR2 SYGVKD, per germline. V lost 6 bases and J 6 bases, leaving 14 bases between the germline ends. The CDR3 sequence is 14 residues long. CDR3: CAISNQKIHEKLFF. CDR3 nucleotide sequence: TGTGCCATCAGCAACCAGAAGATTCATGAAAAACTGTTTTTT.

The J gene is TRBJ2-5, the V gene TRBV6-1; D ambiguous. This CDR3 has 15 amino acids. The V and J ends lost 3 bases and 2 bases respectively, with 13 bases between them. Germline V gene lookup returns CDR1 MNHNS and CDR2 SASEGT. CDR3 DNA: TGTGCCAGCAGTGAGTTCGTGGGTGGGCAAGAGACCCAGTACTTC. Its protein product is CASSEFVGGQETQYF.

This clone was picked up a small number of times. This chain joins TRBV4-1 and TRBJ1-6; D might be TRBD1 (6 bases). V was clipped by 8 bases and J by 7 bases, with 15 bases between them. Looked up from germline, CDR1 is MGHRA and CDR2 is YSYEKL. The CDR3 runs to 14 residues. The CDR3 loop is CASEGGQMNSPLHF. CDR3 DNA sequence: TGCGCCAGCGAGGGGGGACAAATGAATTCACCCCTCCACTTT.

The V and J genes are TRBV6-6 and TRBJ1-1, with no clear D. V was pared by 6 bases and J by 5 bases, with 13 bases between. The CDR3 runs to 13 residues. CDR1 is MNHNY, CDR2 SVGAGI, per germline (reference sequence). The CDR3 protein is CASRRERRTEAFF. In nucleotides, the CDR3 is TGTGCCAGCAGAAGGGAGCGCAGGACTGAAGCTTTCTTT.

This chain connects TRBV5-8 to TRBJ2-5; maybe TRBD2 (5 bases). Germline V gives CDR1 SGHTS, CDR2 YDEGEE. Deletions cut 5 bases from V and 3 bases from J, with 11 bases between. There are 13 residues in the CDR3. CDR3 residues: CASRRSTKETQYF. The CDR3 bases are TGTGCCAGCAGAAGATCGACTAAAGAGACCCAGTACTTC.

This chain connects TRBV2 to TRBJ1-5, with D unclear. The CDR3 covers 13 residues. Between the trimmed V and J ends, which lost 6 bases and 6 bases, there was a span of 12 bases. Germline lookup yields CDR1 SNHLY and CDR2 FYNNEI. The CDR3: CASRGAIGQPQHF. Here the CDR3 DNA reads TGTGCCAGCAGGGGCGCAATAGGTCAGCCCCAGCATTTT.

In the case of this clone: One junction end disagrees with the germline gene, perhaps due to a read error. The chain uses TRBV6-1 and TRBJ2-3; no clear D gene. Germline V CDR1 and CDR2: MNHNS, SASEGT. CDR3 length: 14 amino acids. The CDR3: CASREATSTDTQYF. DNA for the CDR3: TGTGCCAGCAGAGAAGCAACTAGCACAGATACGCAGTATTTT.

V is TRBV2 and J is TRBJ2-7; 10 bases are a match to TRBD2. The CDR3 length is 14 residues. CDR1 is SNHLY, CDR2 FYNNEI, per germline. The trim removed 11 bases at V and 6 bases at J, leaving 13 bases unmatched. The CDR3 here is CASRGAGGPSEQYF. CDR3 coding DNA: TGTGCCTCGCGGGGAGCGGGAGGGCCTAGCGAGCAGTACTTC.

The V and J genes are TRBV19 and TRBJ2-7; D remains unclear. CDR3 size: 23 residues. CDR1 is LNHDA and CDR2 is SQIVND in the germline V gene (reference sequence). With 0 bases removed from V and 1 base from J, the gap between germline ends came to 34 bases. The CDR3 protein is CASSIDHGCTAGLRVLWSYEQYF. The CDR3 region has the DNA TGTGCCAGTAGTATAGATCACGGCTGCACGGCCGGGTTGCGAGTACTGTGGTCCTACGAGCAGTACTTC.

This rearrangement joins TRBV21-1 to TRBJ2-7; the D call in the table, TRBD2, was not verified against the DNA. TRBV21-1 is an annotated pseudogene. The CDR3 totals 15 residues. CDR3 sequence: CASSKTSGGSYEQYF. The CDR3 coding sequence is TGTGCCAGCAGCAAAACGAGCGGGGGCTCCTACGAGCAGTACTTC.